The 21 T cell receptor beta chains in this list originate from one sample, sequenced in a study of blood T cell repertoires in COVID-19. Clones were read by immunoSEQ multiplex PCR, and TCRdb kept only the in-frame ones, dropping some. The table lists 300,000 to 400,000 clones, about 86% of them singletons. The sample taken for sequencing was peripheral blood. Source of these receptors: a man younger than 45 with active or convalescent COVID-19.

The chain couples TRBV14 to TRBJ1-1; the D gene is possibly TRBD1 (5 bases). Trimming removed 0 bases from V and 0 bases from J, with 11 bases in between. Germline V gene sequence: CDR1 SGHDN, CDR2 FVKESK. The CDR3 runs to 16 residues. CDR3: CASSQDLGQVNTEAFF. As DNA, the CDR3 is TGTGCCAGCAGCCAAGATCTGGGGCAGGTGAACACTGAAGCTTTCTTT.

Written as DNA, the CDR3 is TGTGCCAGCAGTCAAGGACTAGCCTACGAGCAGTACTTC. It yields the protein CASSQGLAYEQYF. V is TRBV27 and J is TRBJ2-7; 7 bases line up with TRBD2. The V gene end was trimmed by 5 bases and the J gene end by 2 bases; junction bases not matched to a gene: 3. The length of the CDR3 is 13 residues. Germline-derived CDR1 and CDR2 are MNHEY and SMNVEV (reference sequence).

The chain carries TRBV4-3 and TRBJ1-3; TRBD1 is a possible D gene (5 bases). V lost 0 bases and J 7 bases, leaving 13 bases between the germline ends. Germline CDR1 LGHNA, CDR2 YSLEER. The CDR3 consists of 15 residues. CDR3 coding DNA: TGCGCCAGCAGCCAAGATGGGCGGGACTATAACACCATATATTTT. It codes for CASSQDGRDYNTIYF.

The chain recombines TRBV7-9 with TRBJ1-1; D may be TRBD1 (6 bases). V was pared by 6 bases and J by 8 bases, with 13 bases between. This CDR3 comprises 12 residues. Germline V gene sequence: CDR1 SEHNR, CDR2 FQNEAQ (reference sequence). The DNA for the CDR3 is TGTGCCAGCAGGGGGCCGAGGGGGGAAGCTTTCTTT. Protein sequence: CASRGPRGEAFF.

This clone was picked up a small number of times. V gene TRBV18 combines with J gene TRBJ2-7; D is possibly TRBD2 (6 bases). V lost 4 bases and J lost 2, with 15 bases in between. The CDR3 runs to 15 residues. CDR1 KGHSH and CDR2 LQKENI come from the germline V gene. The CDR3 reads CASSRLGSGPYEQYF. CDR3 nucleotides: TGTGCCAGCTCACGTCTTGGTAGCGGTCCCTACGAGCAGTACTTC.

This clone is a singleton in its sample. This chain uses TRBV6-2 or TRBV6-3 with TRBJ1-1; D may be TRBD1 (5 bases). V lost 6 bases, J lost 0 bases, and 20 bases lay in between. The CDR3 covers 17 residues. Germline-derived CDR1 and CDR2 are MNHEY and SVGEGT. The CDR3: CASSLGGARRLNTEAFF. Written as DNA, the CDR3 is TGTGCCAGCAGCCTGGGTGGGGCCAGGCGGTTGAACACTGAAGCTTTCTTT.

This clone was seen once. The CDR3 nucleotides are TGTGCCAGCAGTCCCCGGACGGGAGATGGCTACACCTTC. This sequence encodes CASSPRTGDGYTF. The chain links TRBV12-3 or TRBV12-4 to TRBJ1-2, with no clear D. The CDR3 loop spans 13 amino acids. The V and J ends lost 5 bases and 6 bases respectively, with 13 bases between them.

The rearrangement joins TRBV28 to TRBJ1-2, with D possibly being TRBD1 (5 bases). V gave up 8 bases and J gave up 4 bases, with 8 bases separating them. The CDR3 is made up of 11 amino acids. Germline values: CDR1 MDHEN, CDR2 SYDVKM. The CDR3 is CASGGFYGYTF. CDR3 bases: TGTGCCAGCGGGGGGTTCTATGGCTACACCTTC.

The V gene is TRBV4-1, the J gene TRBJ1-5; D might be TRBD1 (6 bases). Germline CDR1 and CDR2: MGHRA and YSYEKL. V lost 0 bases, J lost 7 bases, and 16 bases lay in between. The CDR3 totals 16 residues. The CDR3 region is CASSQDMDSRGQPQHF. CDR3 nucleotide sequence: TGCGCCAGCAGCCAAGATATGGACAGTAGGGGCCAGCCCCAGCATTTT.

The chain links TRBV5-4 to TRBJ2-5, with D perhaps matching TRBD2 (6 bases). Germline V gives CDR1 SGHNT, CDR2 YYREEE (reference sequence). There are 13 residues in the CDR3. The ends were cut back, 4 bases at V and 5 bases at J, with 12 bases in the middle. This CDR3 reads CASSATSRETQYF. The CDR3 nucleotides are TGTGCCAGCAGCGCGACTAGTAGGGAGACCCAGTACTTC. Full variable domain (remainder filled in from reference TRBV5-4 and TRBJ2-5): ETGVTQSPTHLIKTRGQQVTLRCSSQSGHNTVSWYQQALGQGPQFIFQYYREEENGRGNFPPRFSGLQFPNYSSELNVNALELDDSALYLCASSATSRETQYFGPGTRLLVL.

The chain couples TRBV19 to TRBJ2-1; 11 bases are shared with TRBD2. Germline CDR1 reads LNHDA; CDR2 reads SQIVND (reference sequence). The V segment lost 7 bases and the J segment 5 bases; nucleotides outside the gene matches: 7. The CDR3 covers 15 residues. The CDR3 protein is CASIPTSGADNEQFF. The CDR3 nucleotides are TGTGCCAGTATCCCGACTAGCGGGGCCGACAATGAGCAGTTCTTC.

This clone has only one observation. V is TRBV9 and J is TRBJ2-3, with D maybe TRBD2 (5 bases). V was pared by 2 bases and J by 2 bases, with 15 bases between. The CDR3 spans 16 residues. CDR1 and CDR2 (germline): SGDLS, YYNGEE. Here the CDR3 reads CASSVYGRANTDTQYF. CDR3 DNA: TGTGCCAGCAGCGTTTACGGGCGGGCCAACACAGATACGCAGTATTTT.

CDR3 amino acids: CATGQGENSPLHF. The CDR3, as DNA: TGTGCCACGGGACAGGGGGAAAATTCACCCCTCCACTTT. The rearrangement uses TRBV6-5 and TRBJ1-6; 11 bases match TRBD1. This CDR3 has 13 amino acids. CDR1 is MNHEY, CDR2 SVGAGI, per germline. V gave up 10 bases and J gave up 7 bases; unmatched junction bases: 3.

V usage is TRBV5-4 and J usage is TRBJ2-1; 9 bases are shared with TRBD2. The CDR3 spans 16 residues. V dropped 0 bases and J dropped 8; count of bases not matched to a gene: 9. The germline V gene has CDR1 SGHNT and CDR2 YYREEE (reference sequence). For the CDR3, the DNA is TGTGCCAGCAGCTTGGCTGTTGGCGGGAGGGAAGATGAGCAGTTCTTC. This codes for CASSLAVGGREDEQFF.

The chain has TRBV9 and TRBJ2-2; 11 bases match TRBD2. Trimming took 2 bases from V and 3 from J; bases not matched to a gene: 3. CDR3 size: 16 residues. Germline CDR1 reads SGDLS; CDR2 reads YYNGEE. CDR3 nucleotides: TGTGCCAGCAGCGTTCTAGCGGGGGGCCACACCGGGGAGCTGTTTTTT. Encoded protein: CASSVLAGGHTGELFF.

This sequence joins TRBV25-1 and TRBJ2-3; 7 nucleotides agree with TRBD1. Unmatched junction bases numbered 6, after V lost 7 bases and J lost 5 bases. CDR3 length: 13 residues. Germline V gene lookup returns CDR1 MGHDK and CDR2 SYGVNS. CDR3 protein: CASNRGYGDTQYF. The CDR3 DNA reads TGTGCCAGCAACAGGGGTTATGGAGATACGCAGTATTTT.

The rearrangement links TRBV15 to TRBJ1-5; a weak D match, TRBD1 (5 bases). Trimming took 0 bases from V and 6 from J, leaving 9 bases between them. The CDR3 has 14 residues. Germline V gene data show CDR1 as LNHNV and CDR2 as YYDKDF (reference sequence). CDR3 region: CATSRDREFQPQHF. DNA for the CDR3: TGTGCCACCAGCAGAGACAGGGAATTTCAGCCCCAGCATTTT.

This chain links TRBV4-2 with TRBJ2-3; the match to TRBD2 covers 11 bases. Germline CDR1 reads LGHNA; CDR2 reads YNFKEQ. V was clipped by 1 base and J by 5 bases; unmatched bases: 5. This CDR3 has 16 residues. The DNA of the CDR3 is TGTGCCAGCAGCCAAGGATCTAGCGGGAGGAAAGATACGCAGTATTTT. Encoded protein: CASSQGSSGRKDTQYF.

The chain links TRBV10-3 to TRBJ2-7, with 12 bases matching TRBD1. The V gene end was trimmed by 6 bases and the J gene end by 5 bases; junction bases not matched to a gene: 2. The CDR3 sequence is 13 residues long. The germline V gene encodes CDR1 ENHRY and CDR2 SYGVKD. The CDR3 is CAIRGTGGNEQYF. The CDR3 DNA follows: TGTGCCATCAGGGGGACAGGGGGCAACGAGCAGTACTTC.

The J gene is TRBJ2-5, the V gene TRBV7-3, with 9 bases matching TRBD2. Germline V lookup: CDR1 SGHTA, CDR2 FQGTGA. V shed 5 bases and J 5 bases; nucleotides not matched to a gene: 3. The CDR3 extends over 13 amino acids. The DNA for the CDR3 is TGTGCCAGCAGCAAGAGCGGGGGGGAGACCCAGTACTTC. This codes for CASSKSGGETQYF. Filled out from reference TRBV7-3 and TRBJ2-5, the complete variable domain reads GAGVSQTPSNKVTEKGKYVELRCDPISGHTALYWYRQSLGQGPEFLIYFQGTGAADDSGLPNDRFFAVRPEGSVSTLKIQRTERGDSAVYLCASSKSGGETQYFGPGTRLLVL.

The chain carries TRBV7-8 and TRBJ2-7, with TRBD2 matching 10 bases. With 5 bases clipped from V and 2 bases from J, the junction kept 3 bases outside the gene matches. Germline V gene data show CDR1 as SGHVS and CDR2 as FQNEAQ. This CDR3 is 14 amino acids long. CDR3 coding DNA: TGTGCCAGCAGCGTTAGCGGGGGGCCCTACGAGCAGTACTTC. Translated: CASSVSGGPYEQYF.